These 22 T cell receptor beta chains share one sample of origin, sequenced in a study of blood T cell repertoires in COVID-19. Clones were sequenced by immunoSEQ multiplex PCR, and TCRdb holds only the in-frame ones, with some missing. The sample carries 200,000 to 250,000 clones, approximately 90% recorded once. Specimen: PBMCs or T cells enriched from blood (not recorded which). Receptors were obtained from a woman in her thirties with acute COVID-19.

In this sample, this clone turned up once. This chain joins TRBV27 and TRBJ1-1; D ambiguous. The V gene's germline CDR1 is MNHEY and CDR2 SMNVEV (reference sequence). This CDR3 spans 16 amino acids. Between the trimmed V and J ends, which lost 7 bases and 0 bases, there was a span of 18 bases. The CDR3 DNA reads TGTGCCAGCAACTCACTAGCGGGCATAATGAACACTGAAGCTTTCTTT. It encodes CASNSLAGIMNTEAFF.

The rearrangement uses TRBV19 and TRBJ1-1; no reliable D call. This CDR3 contains 15 residues. The germline gives CDR1 LNHDA, CDR2 SQIVND (reference sequence). Trimming shortened V by 1 base and J by 3 bases, and 12 bases separated the two germline ends. The CDR3 reads CASSIVAPGDTEAFF. The CDR3 DNA sequence: TGTGCCAGTAGTATAGTCGCCCCGGGAGACACTGAAGCTTTCTTT.

Points on this clone: Other nucleotide sequences from this sample produce the same CDR3. CDR3 in amino acids: CASSQEGRANTEAFF. CDR3 DNA: TGTGCCAGCAGCCAAGAAGGGAGGGCGAACACTGAAGCTTTCTTT. The chain recombines TRBV3-1 (or the pseudogene TRBV3-2) with TRBJ1-1; D not certain. This CDR3 spans 15 amino acids. Germline CDR1 reads LGHDT; CDR2 reads YNNKEL (reference sequence). V shed 0 bases and J shed 1 base, with 9 bases lying between them.

The chain couples TRBV6-1 to TRBJ1-3, with 8 bases that match TRBD1. The CDR3 runs to 17 residues. Germline lookup yields CDR1 MNHNS and CDR2 SASEGT. J was trimmed by 4 bases and V by 3 bases; bases with no gene match: 11. The CDR3 is CASSDLGQGFLGNTIYF. CDR3 bases: TGTGCCAGCAGTGATTTAGGACAGGGCTTCCTCGGAAACACCATATATTTT.

The chain recombines TRBV7-9 with TRBJ2-2; no firm D call. Germline V lookup: CDR1 SEHNR, CDR2 FQNEAQ (reference sequence). The CDR3 length is 14 residues. The V end was cut by 6 bases, the J end by 0 bases, with 8 bases between. DNA of the CDR3: TGTGCCAGCAGACTGACTGCGAACACCGGGGAGCTGTTTTTT. Translated: CASRLTANTGELFF.

The chain has TRBV15 and TRBJ1-5; 10 nucleotides align to TRBD1. This CDR3 region has 16 residues. Germline values: CDR1 LNHNV, CDR2 YYDKDF (reference sequence). Trimming took 8 bases from V and 2 from J; bases not matched to a gene: 9. This CDR3 is CATSGDRGQGNQPQHF. The CDR3 nucleotides are TGTGCCACCTCGGGGGACAGGGGTCAAGGCAATCAGCCCCAGCATTTT. Together with reference TRBV15 and TRBJ1-5, the CDR3 gives the full variable domain: DAMVIQNPRYQVTQFGKPVTLSCSQTLNHNVMYWYQQKSSQAPKLLFHYYDKDFNNEADTPDNFQSRRPNTSFCFLDIRSPGLGDTAMYLCATSGDRGQGNQPQHFGDGTRLSIL.

The rearrangement links TRBV5-1 to TRBJ1-6; no firm D call. CDR3 size: 16 residues. V lost 0 bases and J lost 6, with 13 bases in between. CDR1 SGHRS and CDR2 YFSETQ come from the germline V gene. The CDR3 is CASSLGQVTGNSPLHF. In DNA form, the CDR3 reads TGCGCCAGCAGCTTGGGGCAGGTTACCGGTAATTCACCCCTCCACTTT.

The chain joins TRBV14 to TRBJ1-4; 7 nucleotides agree with TRBD1. Trimming at V came to 4 bases and at J to 2 bases, leaving 13 bases not matched to a gene. CDR3 length: 18 residues. Germline CDR1 reads SGHDN; CDR2 reads FVKESK. The CDR3 DNA is TGTGCCAGCAGCCCCAGGATCCCCCACAGGGGTACTAATGAAAAACTGTTTTTT. Encoded protein: CASSPRIPHRGTNEKLFF.

The gene calls are TRBV4-1 and TRBJ2-1, with TRBD1 identical over 11 bases. The CDR3 has 17 residues. The V and J ends lost 0 bases and 7 bases, in that order; junction bases with no gene match: 8. Germline-derived CDR1 and CDR2 are MGHRA and YSYEKL. The CDR3 reads CASSQDRDRGGLNEQFF. The CDR3 region has the DNA TGCGCCAGCAGCCAAGACAGGGACAGGGGGGGCCTTAATGAGCAGTTCTTC.

The genes are TRBV7-9 and TRBJ2-1; a weak D match, TRBD2 (7 bases). Germline loops: CDR1 SEHNR, CDR2 FQNEAQ (reference sequence). Trimming stripped 5 bases from V and 5 bases from J, with 25 bases between. This CDR3 has 18 amino acids. The CDR3 sequence is CASSRRGGLRRYDNEQFF. CDR3 DNA: TGTGCCAGCAGCCGAAGGGGGGGCCTTCGTAGGTACGACAATGAGCAGTTCTTC.

This chain joins TRBV4-1 and TRBJ1-4; 10 bases match TRBD1. From germline, CDR1 is MGHRA and CDR2 YSYEKL. The CDR3 consists of 16 residues. V was pared by 1 base and J by 8 bases, with 7 bases of the junction left unmatched. CDR3 sequence: CASSQGGGQGREKLFF. In DNA, the CDR3 is TGCGCCAGCAGCCAAGGTGGGGGACAGGGGAGAGAAAAACTGTTTTTT.

The genes are TRBV29-1 and TRBJ2-1; TRBD1 might be the D (6 bases). Trimming took 5 bases from V and 15 from J, leaving 8 bases between them. Germline V lookup: CDR1 SQVTM, CDR2 ANQGSEA. The CDR3 is made up of 8 amino acids. The CDR3: CSVQGWFF. In nucleotides, the CDR3 is TGCAGCGTTCAGGGGTGGTTCTTC.

The CDR3 DNA follows: TGTGCCAGCAGTTACACGGCTGCAGGGTCCGATGAGCAGTTCTTC. This sequence encodes CASSYTAAGSDEQFF. The V gene is TRBV6-6, the J gene TRBJ2-1, with a possible D match to TRBD1 (5 bases). CDR1 MNHNY and CDR2 SVGAGI come from the germline V gene (reference sequence). V was cut by 2 bases and J by 8 bases, with 16 bases left in between. The CDR3 runs to 15 residues.

The gene calls are TRBV5-5 and TRBJ1-1; D is perhaps TRBD1 (5 bases). The CDR3 has 13 residues. Trimming pared 5 bases from V and 3 bases from J, leaving 11 bases between. Germline V lookup: CDR1 SGHKS, CDR2 YYEKEE (reference sequence). CDR3 in amino acids: CASRRSGDTEAFF. The CDR3 DNA follows: TGTGCCAGCAGACGATCGGGGGACACTGAAGCTTTCTTT.

The CDR3 nucleotides read TGTGCCAGCAGTCAGGGCCGCTCCTACGAGCAGTACTTC. Amino acid sequence: CASSQGRSYEQYF. J is TRBJ2-7 and V is TRBV6-5; a possible D gene is TRBD1 (5 bases). The V end lost 5 bases, the J end lost 0 bases, and 8 bases lay between the germline ends. Looked up from germline, CDR1 is MNHEY and CDR2 is SVGAGI. The CDR3 is 13 residues long.

The chain employs TRBV18 and TRBJ1-2, with a weak D call TRBD1 (5 bases). V dropped 2 bases and J dropped 4 bases, with 17 bases sitting between them. The CDR3 loop spans 16 amino acids. Germline V CDR1 and CDR2: KGHSH, LQKENI. The DNA of the CDR3 is TGTGCCAGCTCACCAGCTATTCGACAGAGTTCCTATGGCTACACCTTC. Amino acids: CASSPAIRQSSYGYTF.

The chain has TRBV6-1 and TRBJ1-1; maybe TRBD1 (5 bases). Looked up from germline, CDR1 is MNHNS and CDR2 is SASEGT. This CDR3 spans 16 amino acids. Trimming left V 2 bases short and J 11 bases short, with 24 bases between. The CDR3 here is CASSEFPFAGKGSAFF. CDR3 nucleotides: TGTGCCAGCAGTGAATTTCCTTTCGCAGGGAAAGGATCGGCTTTCTTT.

The rearrangement joins TRBV9 to TRBJ2-7; the D gene is possibly TRBD1 (6 bases). Deletions cut 3 bases from V and 6 bases from J, with 13 bases between. The CDR3 contains 13 residues. Germline V CDR1 and CDR2: SGDLS, YYNGEE. The CDR3 protein is CASSGTVKGEQYF. CDR3 sequence (DNA): TGTGCCAGCAGCGGGACAGTTAAGGGCGAGCAGTACTTC.

The chain combines TRBV14 with TRBJ1-2, with a possible D match to TRBD1 (6 bases). CDR3 length: 15 amino acids. Deletions cut 0 bases from V and 8 bases from J, with 16 bases between. Per the germline V gene, CDR1 is SGHDN and CDR2 is FVKESK. The CDR3 spells CASSQDRGGAGGYTF. In DNA form, the CDR3 reads TGTGCCAGCAGCCAAGATCGGGGGGGCGCAGGAGGCTACACCTTC.

This clone occurred once. The rearrangement uses TRBV7-3 and TRBJ2-1, with 7 bases that match TRBD2. This CDR3 is built from 14 residues. Trimming at V came to 4 bases and at J to 9 bases, leaving 9 bases not matched to a gene. Germline CDR1 reads SGHTA; CDR2 reads FQGTGA. The CDR3 DNA reads as TGTGCCAGCAGCTCGTCACAGCGGGATGCTGAGCAGTTCTTC. Translated, it gives CASSSSQRDAEQFF.

CDR3 in amino acids: CASSERTGGNSPLHF. The DNA of the CDR3 is TGTGCCAGCAGTGAGAGAACAGGGGGCAATTCACCCCTCCACTTT. V is TRBV25-1 and J is TRBJ1-6; 9 positions agree with TRBD1. In germline, CDR1 is MGHDK, CDR2 SYGVNS. With V trimmed by 3 bases and J by 7 bases, 4 bases remained unmatched. The CDR3 contains 15 residues.

The chain uses TRBV7-2 and TRBJ2-1; a weak D match, TRBD1 (6 bases). Germline V gene sequence: CDR1 SGHTA, CDR2 FQGNSA. V gave up 4 bases and J gave up 1 base, with 14 bases separating them. This CDR3 is 16 amino acids long. The CDR3 bases are TGTGCCAGCAGCTCATCCCCCACAGGGTCCTACAATGAGCAGTTCTTC. This codes for CASSSSPTGSYNEQFF.